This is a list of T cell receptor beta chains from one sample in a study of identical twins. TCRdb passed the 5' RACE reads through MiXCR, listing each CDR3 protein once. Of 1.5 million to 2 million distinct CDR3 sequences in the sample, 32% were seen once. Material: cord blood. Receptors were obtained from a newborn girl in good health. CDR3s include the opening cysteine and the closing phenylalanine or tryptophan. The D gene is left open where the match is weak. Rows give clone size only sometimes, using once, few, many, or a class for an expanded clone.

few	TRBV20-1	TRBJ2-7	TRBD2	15	CSAQLPLAGSYEQYF	TGCAGTGCCCAACTCCCCCTAGCGGGTTCCTACGAGCAGTACTTC
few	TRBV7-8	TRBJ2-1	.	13	CASSLERVSEQFF	TGTGCCAGCAGCTTAGAAAGGGTGTCGGAGCAGTTCTTC
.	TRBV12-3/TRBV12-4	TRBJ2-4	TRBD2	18	CASSWHRRGGLAKNIQYF	TGTGCCAGCAGTTGGCATCGGCGGGGGGGGCTAGCCAAAAACATTCAGTACTTC
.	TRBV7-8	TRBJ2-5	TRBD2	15	CASNLGTTYQETQYF	TGTGCCAGCAACTTAGGGACTACCTACCAAGAGACCCAGTACTTC
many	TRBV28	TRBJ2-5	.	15	CASSPAYSTQETQYF	TGTGCCAGCAGCCCCGCCTACAGCACCCAAGAGACCCAGTACTTC
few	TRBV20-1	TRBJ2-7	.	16	CSAESDATVDSYEQYF	TGCAGTGCCGAAAGCGATGCGACGGTGGACTCCTACGAGCAGTACTTC
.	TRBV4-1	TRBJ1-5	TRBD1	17	CASSQDFAGTGRQPQHF	TGCGCCAGCAGCCAAGATTTCGCCGGGACAGGGCGGCAGCCCCAGCATTTT
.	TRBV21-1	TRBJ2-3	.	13	CASSKASTDTQYF	TGTGCCAGCAGCAAAGCGAGTACAGATACGCAGTATTTT
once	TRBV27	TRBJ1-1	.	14	CASMNRPMNTEAFF	TGTGCCAGCATGAACAGACCCATGAACACTGAAGCTTTCTTT
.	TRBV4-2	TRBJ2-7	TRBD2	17	CASSQRDGSGGCNEQYF	TGTGCCAGCAGCCAACGTGATGGTAGCGGGGGCTGCAATGAGCAGTACTTC
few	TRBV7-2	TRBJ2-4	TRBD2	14	CASSLREGRNIQYF	TGTGCCAGCAGCCTCCGGGAGGGCCGAAACATTCAGTACTTC
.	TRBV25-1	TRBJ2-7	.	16	CASSPHPSWRGYEQYF	TGTGCCAGCAGTCCACACCCAAGTTGGAGGGGCTACGAGCAGTACTTC
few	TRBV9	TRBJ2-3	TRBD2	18	CASSVATGLAGGPDTQYF	TGTGCCAGCAGCGTAGCTACCGGACTAGCGGGAGGGCCAGATACGCAGTATTTT
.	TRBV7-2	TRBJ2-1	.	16	CASSLVLGTRYNEQFF	TGTGCCAGCAGTTTAGTATTGGGGACTCGGTACAATGAGCAGTTCTTC
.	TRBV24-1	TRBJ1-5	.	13	CATSDWGDQPQHF	TGTGCCACCAGTGATTGGGGGGATCAGCCCCAGCATTTT
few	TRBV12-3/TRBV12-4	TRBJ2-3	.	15	CASSLNGGSTDTQYF	TGTGCCAGCAGTTTAAACGGAGGTAGCACAGATACGCAGTATTTT
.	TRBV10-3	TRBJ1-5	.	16	CAISESRGRENQPQHF	TGTGCCATCAGTGAGTCGCGGGGGCGCGAAAATCAGCCCCAGCATTTT
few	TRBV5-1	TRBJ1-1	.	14	CASSLLVMNTEAFF	TGCGCCAGCAGCTTACTCGTTATGAACACTGAAGCTTTCTTT
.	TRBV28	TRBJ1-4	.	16	CASRKGFFATNEKLFF	TGTGCCAGCAGAAAGGGGTTCTTCGCAACTAATGAAAAACTGTTTTTT
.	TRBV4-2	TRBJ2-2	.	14	CASSQGYWTGELFF	TGTGCCAGCAGCCAAGGCTATTGGACCGGGGAGCTGTTTTTT
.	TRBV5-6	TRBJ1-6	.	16	CASSSLPGSYNSPLHF	TGTGCCAGCAGCAGCCTCCCAGGCTCCTATAATTCACCCCTCCACTTT
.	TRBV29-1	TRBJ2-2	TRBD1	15	CSVDPQGANTGELFF	TGCAGCGTTGATCCCCAGGGGGCGAACACCGGGGAGCTGTTTTTT
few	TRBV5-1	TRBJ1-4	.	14	CASSFSRGDEKLFF	TGCGCCAGCAGCTTCTCGCGGGGGGATGAAAAACTGTTTTTT
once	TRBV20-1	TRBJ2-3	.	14	CSAREEDSTDTQYF	TGCAGTGCTAGAGAAGAGGACAGCACAGATACGCAGTATTTT
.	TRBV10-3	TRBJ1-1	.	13	CATGAQGDTEAFF	TGTGCCACCGGGGCTCAGGGAGACACTGAAGCTTTCTTT
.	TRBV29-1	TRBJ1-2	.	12	CSVQGRAYGYTF	TGCAGCGTTCAAGGCAGGGCCTATGGCTACACCTTC